This is a list of T cell receptor beta chains from one sample in a study of cytomegalovirus exposure and HLA in healthy donors. Libraries were prepared by immunoSEQ multiplex PCR; TCRdb keeps only in-frame clonotypes and omits some of them. This table has nearly 80,000 clones, 79% appearing once. The sequenced material came from PBMCs. These receptors were obtained from a woman aged 40 to 50 in good health and CMV-seropositive. CDR3s include the opening cysteine and the closing phenylalanine or tryptophan. A D gene is named only where the DNA matches it firmly. Size tells how often a clone was seen (once, few, many) or the class of an expanded clone, and some rows leave it out.

D gene: -
J gene: TRBJ2-6
V gene: TRBV15
clone size: -
CDR3 protein: CATSMDSSGANVLTF
CDR3 DNA: TGTGCCACCAGCATGGACAGCTCTGGGGCCAACGTCCTGACTTTC

D gene: TRBD2
J gene: TRBJ2-3
V gene: TRBV5-4
clone size: -
CDR3 protein: CASSLFRGGATDTQYF
CDR3 DNA: TGTGCCAGCAGCCTATTTCGCGGGGGGGCCACAGATACGCAGTATTTT

D gene: TRBD1
J gene: TRBJ2-7
V gene: TRBV5-6
clone size: -
CDR3 protein: CASSRAGQGLDEQYF
CDR3 DNA: TGTGCCAGCAGCAGGGCCGGACAGGGGCTTGACGAGCAGTACTTC

D gene: TRBD1
J gene: TRBJ1-2
V gene: TRBV6-5
clone size: -
CDR3 protein: CASSSDRGLGYTF
CDR3 DNA: TGTGCCAGCAGTTCCGACAGGGGCCTTGGCTACACCTTC

D gene: -
J gene: TRBJ2-7
V gene: TRBV5-6
clone size: -
CDR3 protein: CASSLAGSNYEQYF
CDR3 DNA: TGTGCCAGCAGCTTGGCAGGATCCAACTACGAGCAGTACTTC

D gene: -
J gene: TRBJ1-1
V gene: TRBV18
clone size: -
CDR3 protein: CASSPNTGSGTEAFF
CDR3 DNA: TGTGCCAGCTCACCAAATACAGGGTCGGGCACTGAAGCTTTCTTT

D gene: TRBD1
J gene: TRBJ1-4
V gene: TRBV30
clone size: -
CDR3 protein: CAWRAARGQGAGNEKLFF
CDR3 DNA: TGTGCCTGGAGGGCAGCTCGGGGACAGGGGGCCGGTAATGAAAAACTGTTTTTT

D gene: TRBD1
J gene: TRBJ1-2
V gene: TRBV30
clone size: -
CDR3 protein: CAVTGTGYGYTF
CDR3 DNA: TGTGCCGTTACCGGGACAGGGTATGGCTACACCTTC

D gene: -
J gene: TRBJ2-3
V gene: TRBV4-1
clone size: -
CDR3 protein: CASSQASRGTDTQYF
CDR3 DNA: TGCGCCAGCAGCCAGGCTTCCCGGGGCACAGATACGCAGTATTTT

D gene: TRBD1
J gene: TRBJ1-1
V gene: TRBV9
clone size: -
CDR3 protein: CASSPGQGAWDTEAFF
CDR3 DNA: TGTGCCAGCAGCCCGGGACAGGGGGCCTGGGACACTGAAGCTTTCTTT

D gene: -
J gene: TRBJ2-7
V gene: TRBV6-5
clone size: -
CDR3 protein: CASARRLGAVQYF
CDR3 DNA: TGTGCCAGCGCTCGGCGGCTGGGGGCTGTGCAGTACTTC

D gene: -
J gene: TRBJ2-5
V gene: TRBV9
clone size: -
CDR3 protein: CASSVGGETQYF
CDR3 DNA: TGTGCCAGCAGCGTCGGGGGAGAGACCCAGTACTTC

D gene: TRBD2
J gene: TRBJ2-1
V gene: TRBV4-1
clone size: -
CDR3 protein: CASSQMGLAGGPPEQFF
CDR3 DNA: TGCGCCAGCAGCCAGATGGGACTAGCGGGAGGGCCGCCTGAGCAGTTCTTC

D gene: -
J gene: TRBJ2-1
V gene: TRBV9
clone size: -
CDR3 protein: CASSVQAGSSSYNEQFF
CDR3 DNA: TGTGCCAGCAGCGTCCAGGCGGGGTCAAGCTCCTACAATGAGCAGTTCTTC

D gene: TRBD1
J gene: TRBJ2-1
V gene: TRBV6-1
clone size: -
CDR3 protein: CASSKAPGTGINEQFF
CDR3 DNA: TGTGCCAGCAGTAAAGCCCCCGGGACAGGGATCAATGAGCAGTTCTTC

D gene: TRBD1
J gene: TRBJ2-5
V gene: TRBV4-1
clone size: -
CDR3 protein: CASSQDGTGALVETQYF
CDR3 DNA: TGCGCCAGCAGCCAAGATGGGACAGGGGCTCTGGTAGAGACCCAGTACTTC

D gene: -
J gene: TRBJ1-1
V gene: TRBV18
clone size: -
CDR3 protein: CASSPTANTEAFF
CDR3 DNA: TGTGCCAGCTCCCCGACAGCGAACACTGAAGCTTTCTTT

D gene: TRBD1
J gene: TRBJ2-7
V gene: TRBV30
clone size: -
CDR3 protein: CAWSAGQGNYEQYF
CDR3 DNA: TGTGCCTGGAGTGCGGGACAGGGTAATTACGAGCAGTACTTC

D gene: TRBD1
J gene: TRBJ1-4
V gene: TRBV30
clone size: -
CDR3 protein: CAWSVRDRVRSNEKLFF
CDR3 DNA: TGTGCCTGGAGTGTACGGGACAGGGTGCGTTCTAATGAAAAACTGTTTTTT

D gene: -
J gene: TRBJ1-2
V gene: TRBV28
clone size: -
CDR3 protein: CASSLVTPEGGYTF
CDR3 DNA: TGTGCCAGCAGTCTCGTCACTCCAGAGGGTGGCTACACCTTC

D gene: -
J gene: TRBJ1-2
V gene: TRBV30
clone size: -
CDR3 protein: CAWSVPVNYGYTF
CDR3 DNA: TGTGCCTGGAGTGTTCCGGTTAACTATGGCTACACCTTC

D gene: TRBD2
J gene: TRBJ2-1
V gene: TRBV2
clone size: -
CDR3 protein: CASRGGGARNEQFF
CDR3 DNA: TGTGCCAGCAGAGGCGGGGGGGCTAGGAATGAGCAGTTCTTC

D gene: -
J gene: TRBJ1-1
V gene: TRBV30
clone size: -
CDR3 protein: CAWSYRANTEAFF
CDR3 DNA: TGTGCCTGGAGTTACAGGGCCAACACTGAAGCTTTCTTT

D gene: TRBD1
J gene: TRBJ1-2
V gene: TRBV11-2
clone size: -
CDR3 protein: CASSLDRAGGGRRYGYTF
CDR3 DNA: TGTGCCAGCAGCTTAGATCGTGCAGGGGGCGGCCGAAGATATGGCTACACCTTC

D gene: TRBD1
J gene: TRBJ1-2
V gene: TRBV18
clone size: -
CDR3 protein: CASSPQGQGNGYTF
CDR3 DNA: TGTGCCAGCTCCCCACAGGGACAGGGAAATGGCTACACCTTC

D gene: -
J gene: TRBJ1-1
V gene: TRBV7-2
clone size: few
CDR3 protein: CASSLIGTEAFF
CDR3 DNA: TGTGCCAGCAGCTTAATCGGGACTGAAGCTTTCTTT

D gene: TRBD2
J gene: TRBJ2-7
V gene: TRBV28
clone size: -
CDR3 protein: CASSLPISTSGGYEQYF
CDR3 DNA: TGTGCCAGCAGTTTACCCATTTCGACTAGCGGGGGATACGAGCAGTACTTC

D gene: TRBD1
J gene: TRBJ1-1
V gene: TRBV7-3
clone size: -
CDR3 protein: CASSLGTENTEAFF
CDR3 DNA: TGTGCCAGCAGCTTAGGGACAGAAAACACTGAAGCTTTCTTT

D gene: -
J gene: TRBJ2-3
V gene: TRBV15
clone size: few
CDR3 protein: CATSSSGLANSNTQYF
CDR3 DNA: TGTGCCACCAGCAGTTCAGGGCTAGCGAATAGTAATACGCAGTATTTT

D gene: -
J gene: TRBJ2-4
V gene: TRBV5-4
clone size: -
CDR3 protein: CASSLFSASFSQNIQYF
CDR3 DNA: TGTGCCAGCAGCTTGTTTTCGGCTAGCTTTTCACAAAACATTCAGTACTTC

D gene: -
J gene: TRBJ2-1
V gene: TRBV6-6
clone size: -
CDR3 protein: CASSYLNFDNEQFF
CDR3 DNA: TGTGCCAGCAGTTACCTCAACTTCGACAATGAGCAGTTCTTC

D gene: -
J gene: TRBJ1-2
V gene: TRBV30
clone size: -
CDR3 protein: CAWSPLAGGAGGYTF
CDR3 DNA: TGTGCCTGGAGTCCACTCGCGGGAGGGGCTGGTGGCTACACCTTC

D gene: -
J gene: TRBJ2-2
V gene: TRBV27
clone size: -
CDR3 protein: CATSGEDKGELFF
CDR3 DNA: TGTGCCACCTCCGGGGAAGATAAGGGGGAGCTGTTTTTT

D gene: TRBD2
J gene: TRBJ2-5
V gene: TRBV7-6
clone size: -
CDR3 protein: CASSLGSGRTETQYF
CDR3 DNA: TGTGCCAGCAGCTTAGGTAGCGGGAGAACGGAGACCCAGTACTTC

D gene: TRBD1
J gene: TRBJ1-1
V gene: TRBV19
clone size: once
CDR3 protein: CATQITGVDTEAFF
CDR3 DNA: TGTGCCACCCAAATCACAGGGGTGGACACTGAAGCTTTCTTT

D gene: TRBD1
J gene: TRBJ2-7
V gene: TRBV6-5
clone size: -
CDR3 protein: CASSDPGGNEQYF
CDR3 DNA: TGTGCCAGCAGTGATCCAGGGGGCAACGAGCAGTACTTC

D gene: TRBD1
J gene: TRBJ2-1
V gene: TRBV11-2
clone size: -
CDR3 protein: CASRSDRVVNEQFF
CDR3 DNA: TGTGCCAGCAGGTCCGACAGGGTAGTCAATGAGCAGTTCTTC

D gene: TRBD2
J gene: TRBJ2-3
V gene: TRBV30
clone size: once
CDR3 protein: CAWSVPAGGRSDTQYF
CDR3 DNA: TGTGCCTGGAGTGTACCGGCGGGGGGGCGATCAGATACGCAGTATTTT

D gene: TRBD2
J gene: TRBJ2-1
V gene: TRBV29-1
clone size: -
CDR3 protein: CSVRTSGFFNEQFF
CDR3 DNA: TGCAGCGTTCGGACTAGCGGGTTTTTCAATGAGCAGTTCTTC

D gene: -
J gene: TRBJ1-5
V gene: TRBV5-5
clone size: few
CDR3 protein: CASSYGVAHNQPQHF
CDR3 DNA: TGTGCCAGCAGCTACGGAGTTGCACACAATCAGCCCCAGCATTTT

D gene: TRBD2
J gene: TRBJ2-3
V gene: TRBV19
clone size: -
CDR3 protein: CASMGGTRSTDTQYF
CDR3 DNA: TGTGCCAGTATGGGGGGGACTCGCAGCACAGATACGCAGTATTTT

D gene: -
J gene: TRBJ1-4
V gene: TRBV6-6
clone size: -
CDR3 protein: CASSVPRLEKLFF
CDR3 DNA: TGTGCCAGCAGTGTACCCCGGTTAGAAAAACTGTTTTTT

D gene: -
J gene: TRBJ2-2
V gene: TRBV2
clone size: -
CDR3 protein: CASKPRVAGGSPFF
CDR3 DNA: -

D gene: -
J gene: TRBJ2-1
V gene: TRBV7-2
clone size: -
CDR3 protein: CASSLGGGTDSNEQFF
CDR3 DNA: TGTGCCAGCAGCTTAGGAGGCGGGACCGATAGTAATGAGCAGTTCTTC

D gene: -
J gene: TRBJ2-5
V gene: TRBV7-9
clone size: -
CDR3 protein: CASSLLGLDRKTQYF
CDR3 DNA: TGTGCCAGCAGCCTTCTTGGACTCGACCGGAAGACCCAGTACTTC

D gene: -
J gene: TRBJ2-3
V gene: TRBV29-1
clone size: -
CDR3 protein: CSGGGRVTDTQYF
CDR3 DNA: TGCAGCGGGGGGGGCCGGGTCACAGATACGCAGTATTTT

D gene: -
J gene: TRBJ2-5
V gene: TRBV5-1
clone size: -
CDR3 protein: CASSRGAGAQETQYF
CDR3 DNA: TGCGCCAGCAGCCGGGGGGCAGGGGCACAAGAGACCCAGTACTTC

D gene: TRBD2
J gene: TRBJ2-5
V gene: TRBV9
clone size: -
CDR3 protein: CASSASGKAWETQYF
CDR3 DNA: TGTGCCAGCAGCGCTAGCGGGAAGGCGTGGGAGACCCAGTACTTC

D gene: -
J gene: TRBJ1-5
V gene: TRBV7-9
clone size: once
CDR3 protein: CASSFGDQPQHF
CDR3 DNA: TGTGCCAGCAGCTTCGGGGATCAGCCCCAGCATTTT

D gene: -
J gene: TRBJ2-7
V gene: TRBV11-2
clone size: -
CDR3 protein: CASSPGLASYEQYF
CDR3 DNA: TGTGCCAGCTCCCCGGGACTCGCGTCCTACGAGCAGTACTTC

D gene: -
J gene: TRBJ2-7
V gene: TRBV4-1
clone size: -
CDR3 protein: CASSQEGGTGGEQYF
CDR3 DNA: TGCGCCAGCAGCCAAGAGGGGGGGACAGGTGGGGAGCAGTACTTC

D gene: TRBD1
J gene: TRBJ1-2
V gene: TRBV2
clone size: -
CDR3 protein: CASSVSGTGLYGYTF
CDR3 DNA: TGTGCCAGCAGTGTCTCCGGGACAGGGCTCTATGGCTACACCTTC

D gene: TRBD1
J gene: TRBJ1-2
V gene: TRBV29-1
clone size: -
CDR3 protein: CSVERQGDGYTF
CDR3 DNA: TGCAGCGTTGAGAGACAGGGGGATGGCTACACCTTC

D gene: -
J gene: TRBJ1-6
V gene: TRBV10-2
clone size: -
CDR3 protein: CASSGHVSPLHF
CDR3 DNA: TGCGCCAGCAGTGGTCATGTGTCACCCCTCCACTTT

D gene: -
J gene: TRBJ1-3
V gene: TRBV7-8
clone size: -
CDR3 protein: CASSLEPGGFGGNTIYF
CDR3 DNA: TGTGCCAGCAGCTTAGAGCCCGGGGGGTTCGGAGGAAACACCATATATTTT

D gene: -
J gene: TRBJ1-1
V gene: TRBV6-5
clone size: -
CDR3 protein: CASSSLLTGNTEAFF
CDR3 DNA: TGTGCCAGCAGTTCCCTTCTAACAGGGAACACTGAAGCTTTCTTT

D gene: -
J gene: TRBJ1-1
V gene: TRBV25-1
clone size: -
CDR3 protein: CASKGQMNTEAFF
CDR3 DNA: TGTGCCAGCAAAGGACAGATGAACACTGAAGCTTTCTTT

D gene: -
J gene: TRBJ1-5
V gene: TRBV7-9
clone size: -
CDR3 protein: CASSSYGQGLNQPQHF
CDR3 DNA: TGTGCCAGCAGCTCATATGGGCAGGGTCTAAATCAGCCCCAGCATTTT

D gene: TRBD2
J gene: TRBJ2-7
V gene: TRBV5-1
clone size: few
CDR3 protein: CASSLGLAGTYEQYF
CDR3 DNA: TGCGCCAGCAGCCTAGGACTAGCGGGGACCTACGAGCAGTACTTC